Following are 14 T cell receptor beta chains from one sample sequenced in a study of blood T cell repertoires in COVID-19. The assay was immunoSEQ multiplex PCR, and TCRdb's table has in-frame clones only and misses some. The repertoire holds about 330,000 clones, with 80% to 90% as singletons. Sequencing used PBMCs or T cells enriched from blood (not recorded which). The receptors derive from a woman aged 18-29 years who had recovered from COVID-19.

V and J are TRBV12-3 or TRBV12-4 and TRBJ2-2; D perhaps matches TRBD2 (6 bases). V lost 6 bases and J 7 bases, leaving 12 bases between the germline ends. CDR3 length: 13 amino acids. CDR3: CASRTGSSGELFF. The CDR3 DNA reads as TGTGCCAGCAGGACCGGGAGCAGCGGGGAGCTGTTTTTT.

The CDR3 bases are TGTGCCACCAGTGATTTGTACAGGGGGGAGCTGTTTTTT. This codes for CATSDLYRGELFF. This chain joins TRBV24-1 and TRBJ2-2; possible D gene TRBD1, 5 bases. CDR3 length equals 13 residues. V lost 0 bases and J lost 8, with 6 bases in between. The germline V gene encodes CDR1 KGHDR and CDR2 SFDVKD.

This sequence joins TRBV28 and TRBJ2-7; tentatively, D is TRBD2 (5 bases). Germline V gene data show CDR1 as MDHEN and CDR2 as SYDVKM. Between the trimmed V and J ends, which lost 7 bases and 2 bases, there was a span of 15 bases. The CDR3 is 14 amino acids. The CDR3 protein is CASKKEGSPYEQYF. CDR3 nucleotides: TGTGCCAGCAAGAAAGAGGGATCCCCCTACGAGCAGTACTTC.

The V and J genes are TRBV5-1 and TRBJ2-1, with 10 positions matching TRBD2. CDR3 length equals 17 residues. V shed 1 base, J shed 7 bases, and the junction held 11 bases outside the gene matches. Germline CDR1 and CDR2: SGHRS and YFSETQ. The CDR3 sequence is CASSLPGASGSGNEQFF. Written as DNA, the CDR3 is TGCGCCAGCAGCTTGCCCGGGGCTAGCGGGAGTGGGAATGAGCAGTTCTTC.

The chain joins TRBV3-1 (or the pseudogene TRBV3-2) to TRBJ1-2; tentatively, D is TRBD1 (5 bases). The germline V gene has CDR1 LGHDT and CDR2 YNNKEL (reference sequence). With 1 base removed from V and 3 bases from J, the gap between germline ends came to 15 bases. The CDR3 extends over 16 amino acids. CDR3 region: CASSQAGSGSYYGYTF. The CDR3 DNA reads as TGTGCCAGCAGCCAAGCTGGTTCAGGGTCATACTATGGCTACACCTTC.

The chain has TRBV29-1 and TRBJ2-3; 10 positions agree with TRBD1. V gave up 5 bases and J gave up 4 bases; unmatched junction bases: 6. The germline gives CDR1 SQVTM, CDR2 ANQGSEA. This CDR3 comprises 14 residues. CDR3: CSVLTGGGSDTQYF. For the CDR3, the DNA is TGCAGCGTTCTGACAGGGGGCGGTTCAGATACGCAGTATTTT.

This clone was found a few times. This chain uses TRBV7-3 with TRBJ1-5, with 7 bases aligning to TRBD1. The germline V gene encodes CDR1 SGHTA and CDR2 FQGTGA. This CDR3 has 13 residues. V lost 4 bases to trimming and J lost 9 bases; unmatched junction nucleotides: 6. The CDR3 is CASSSTGIGPQHF. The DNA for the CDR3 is TGTGCCAGCAGCTCGACAGGGATTGGGCCCCAGCATTTT.

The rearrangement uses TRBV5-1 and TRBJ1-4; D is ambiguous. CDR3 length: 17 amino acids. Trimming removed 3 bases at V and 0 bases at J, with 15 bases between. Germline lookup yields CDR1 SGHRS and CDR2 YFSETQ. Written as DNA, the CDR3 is TGCGCCAGCAGCTCTCGCGGAGGTCCTGCAACTAATGAAAAACTGTTTTTT. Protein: CASSSRGGPATNEKLFF.

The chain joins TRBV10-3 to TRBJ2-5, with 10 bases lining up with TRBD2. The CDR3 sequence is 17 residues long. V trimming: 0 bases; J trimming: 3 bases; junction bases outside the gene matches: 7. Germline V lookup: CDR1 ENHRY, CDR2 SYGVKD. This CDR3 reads CAISESGLAGVKETQYF. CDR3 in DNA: TGTGCCATCAGTGAGTCGGGGCTAGCGGGGGTTAAAGAGACCCAGTACTTC.

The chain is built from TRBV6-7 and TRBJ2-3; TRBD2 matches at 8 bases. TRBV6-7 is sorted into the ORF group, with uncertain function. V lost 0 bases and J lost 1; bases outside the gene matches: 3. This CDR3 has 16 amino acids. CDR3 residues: CASSYSLLAGTDTQYF. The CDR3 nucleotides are TGTGCCAGCAGTTACTCGTTACTAGCGGGCACAGATACGCAGTATTTT.

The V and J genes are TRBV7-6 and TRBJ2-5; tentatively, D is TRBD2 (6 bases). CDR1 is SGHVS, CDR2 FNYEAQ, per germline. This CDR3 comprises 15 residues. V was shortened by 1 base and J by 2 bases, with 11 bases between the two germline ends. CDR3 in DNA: TGTGCCAGCAGCTTAGGATATGGGGGGCAAGAGACCCAGTACTTC. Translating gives CASSLGYGGQETQYF.

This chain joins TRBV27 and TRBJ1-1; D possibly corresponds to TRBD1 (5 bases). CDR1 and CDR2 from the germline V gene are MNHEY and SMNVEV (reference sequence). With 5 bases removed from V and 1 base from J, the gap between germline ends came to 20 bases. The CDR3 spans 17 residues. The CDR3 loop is CASSLFRTQGKNTEAFF. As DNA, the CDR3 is TGTGCCAGCAGTCTATTTAGGACGCAGGGTAAGAACACTGAAGCTTTCTTT.

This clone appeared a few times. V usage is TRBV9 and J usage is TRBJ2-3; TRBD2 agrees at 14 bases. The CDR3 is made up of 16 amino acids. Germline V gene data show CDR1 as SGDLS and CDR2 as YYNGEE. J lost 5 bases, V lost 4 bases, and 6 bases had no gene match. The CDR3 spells CASSSRLAGGIDTQYF. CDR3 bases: TGTGCCAGCAGCTCTAGACTAGCGGGAGGGATAGATACGCAGTATTTT.

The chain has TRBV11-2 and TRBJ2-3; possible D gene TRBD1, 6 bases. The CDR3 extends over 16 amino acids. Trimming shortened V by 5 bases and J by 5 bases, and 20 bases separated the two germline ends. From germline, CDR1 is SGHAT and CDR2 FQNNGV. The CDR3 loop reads CASSHITGYRGDTQYF. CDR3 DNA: TGTGCCAGCAGCCATATAACAGGGTATAGGGGAGATACGCAGTATTTT.